Sequencing of this T cell receptor beta chain was carried out in a study of T cells in tumors after PD-1 blockade (dated by TCRdb to between 2017 and 2020). About the investigation overall: Patients were excluded if they had prior checkpoint blockade, use of systemic immunosuppressants, or recent radiotherapy or other anti-cancer therapy within 4 weeks. Paired single-cell RNA and TCR sequencing was done in the study on site-matched tumors from patients with BCC or SCC, both before and after anti-PD-1 therapy. On average, peripheral blood samples yielded roughly 39,000 unique clonotypes and 113,528 TCR templates (range roughly 24,679-290,000). RECIST version 1.1 was used to assess clinical response. Patients received pembrolizumab 200 mg every 3 weeks or cemiplimab 350 mg every 2 weeks. While on anti-PD-1 treatment, some of the patients also continued taking daily vismodegib 150 mg. To compare clonotypes in blood versus tumor, bulk TCR sequencing was run on approximately 11 peripheral blood samples drawn from 4 or 5 patients.

The full study reports these points: About two fifths of tumor TCR clonotypes were detected in blood, and some novel exhausted tumor clones were observed in pre-treatment blood, which was taken as suggesting peripheral recruitment. The source of novel T cell clones was not identified and could include lymphoid organs or rare unexpanded clones within the tumor or its periphery.

Deep TCRbeta sequencing was performed with the immunoSEQ platform. The authors processed their data as follows. Only productive rearrangements were exported from the immunoSEQ Analyzer for further analysis. Bulk TCRbeta clonotypes were assigned T cell phenotypes by matching to single-cell RNA+TCR-seq clones sharing the same TCRbeta sequence. Clone enrichment in tumor was computed as tumor frequency divided by PBMC frequency from bulk TCR sequencing. GLIPH was used to group TCRs into specificity groups, clusters of distinct TCRs likely recognizing common antigens via shared CDR3 motifs. TCRdb carries this immuneACCESS record with in-frame sequences only. Its versions omit some clonotypes, under half of them owing to an unresolved V gene in the studies checked, with the rest unexplained. V and J calls and clone size come straight from that table; D and trimming were deduced from the DNA. The sample data list approximately 48,000 clones, and over 70% of these were observed just once. The ten most abundant clones make up 4% to 4.5% of the sample.

The cysteine opens and the phenylalanine closes a CDR3 of 13 amino acids. Just the 39-base CDR3 DNA is kept, in frame starting at base 1. V was cut back by 0 bases and J by 5 bases, leaving a gap of 6 bases between them. CDR1 SGDLS and CDR2 YYNGEE are derived from the germline V gene. Within its sample, this clone is medium-sized (0.01 to 0.1%). This receptor's antigen is unknown. One base away there is no much larger clone; base qualities are not given. The sample's time point label, decoded: before anti-PD-1 therapy. For bulk TCRbeta sequencing, genomic DNA was extracted from tumor biopsies or peripheral blood, and input amounts ranged from roughly 600 ng to 6,500 ng. All patients had histologically proven advanced or metastatic basal or squamous cell carcinoma and were poor candidates for surgical resection. The basal cell carcinoma cohort was made up of roughly ten patients, and bulk tumor TCR sequencing was performed for seven or eight of these patients.

This sequence was found in a human donor with basal cell carcinoma. The rearrangement combines TRBV9 with TRBJ2-1, with the D gene uncertain. Sequenced here: PBMCs, sampled before anti-PD-1 treatment. The CDR3 in this case is CASSVEQHNEQFF. The DNA is TGTGCCAGCAGCGTAGAGCAGCACAATGAGCAGTTCTTC.